This T cell receptor (beta chain) was found in a study of blood T cell repertoires in COVID-19 (dated by TCRdb to 2019 to 2021). Notes on the research overall: Collaborator samples came from the United States, Italy and Spain and covered acute and convalescent phases of COVID-19. Where available, HLA class I and class II types were taken from metadata supplied by the sample provider and were not determined by assay-based typing. The samples were drawn from the first 160 participants of the ongoing ImmuneRACE study and from under 1,500 subjects provided by 6 global collaborators. The material from the prospective study consisted of cDNA or gDNA derived from T cells, B-cell-depleted T cells, or PBMCs. A de-identified subject ID, COVID-19 status, age in years and sex were almost always included in the sample metadata. The repertoires were released in a freely available public database intended as a resource for research on the immune response to SARS-CoV-2. The dataset comprised deeply sampled blood TCRbeta repertoires from subjects exposed to, actively infected with, or recovered from COVID-19.

Broader findings and caveats from the paper: How much clinical and demographic metadata was included differed by source and by participant, and the metadata was provided uncurated.

The CDR3 numbers 15 residues from cysteine through phenylalanine. Kept here is only the CDR3 DNA, which spans 45 bases and is read in frame from base 1. The germline V gene supplies CDR1 ENHRY and CDR2 SYGVKD. Germline trimming amounts to 10 bases on V and 1 base on J, with 9 as the count of junction bases outside the gene matches. Remarks on this clone: The antigen this receptor binds is unknown. No much larger clone is present one base from it, and per-base qualities are unavailable.

The immunoSEQ Assay, a bias-controlled multiplex PCR, was used to amplify TCRbeta CDR3 regions from genomic DNA. Per the authors' processing: Within the assay, amplification of reference gene primers was used to estimate how many nucleated cells each sample contained. To quantify the absolute abundance of each unique TCRbeta CDR3 rearrangement, sequence reads were collapsed and filtered. For each sample, productive Simpson clonality was calculated as the square root of Simpson's diversity index across productive rearrangements. The source is immuneACCESS, and TCRdb retained only in-frame sequences with V and J called. Part of the clones is not carried over; for the studies checked, unresolved V genes explain less than half of this, and the remainder is unexplained. V, J and clone size are taken as reported in that table, and D and trimming were inferred from the DNA itself. The sample table lists under 250,000 clones, approximately 80% of them with a count of one. The ten biggest clones cover about 3.3% of the sample.

In the prospective study, participants were about 18 to 95 years old, resided in fewer than 25 geographic areas of the United States, and were enrolled through a virtual design. To assign participants to cohorts, the prospective study relied on clinical history that participants themselves reported in a screening survey and a study questionnaire. For ImmuneRACE Cohort 3, a participant was defined as recovered based on two consecutive negative NP/OP PCR tests, clearance by a healthcare professional, or resolution of symptoms. In the prospective study, whole blood, serum and a nasopharyngeal or oropharyngeal swab were collected from each participant by mobile phlebotomists. Prospective study participants could optionally give additional blood draws and questionnaires over a roughly two-month period. Blood samples from the prospective study were shipped frozen or at room temperature prior to DNA extraction.

The sequence joins TRBV10-3 to TRBJ1-1; 10 bases in the middle match TRBD1. The receptor's source is a woman aged 60 to 75 who had recovered from COVID-19. Specimen: PBMCs or T cells enriched from blood (not recorded which). Read as DNA, the sequence is TGTGCCACGGCGGAGACAGGGGGCCGGAACACTGAAGCTTTCTTT. This is translated as CATAETGGRNTEAFF.